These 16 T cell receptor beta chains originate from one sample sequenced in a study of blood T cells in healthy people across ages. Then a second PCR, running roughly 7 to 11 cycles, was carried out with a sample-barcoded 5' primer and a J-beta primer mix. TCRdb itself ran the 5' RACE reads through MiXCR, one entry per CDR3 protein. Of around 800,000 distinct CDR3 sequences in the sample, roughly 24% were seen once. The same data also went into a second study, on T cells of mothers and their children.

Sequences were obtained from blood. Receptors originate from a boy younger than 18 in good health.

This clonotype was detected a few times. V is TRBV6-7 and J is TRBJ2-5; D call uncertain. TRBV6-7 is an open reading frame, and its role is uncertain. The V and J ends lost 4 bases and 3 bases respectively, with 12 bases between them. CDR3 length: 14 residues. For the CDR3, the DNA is TGTGCCAGCAGTTCGAATTTATCGGAAGAGACCCAGTACTTC. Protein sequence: CASSSNLSEETQYF.

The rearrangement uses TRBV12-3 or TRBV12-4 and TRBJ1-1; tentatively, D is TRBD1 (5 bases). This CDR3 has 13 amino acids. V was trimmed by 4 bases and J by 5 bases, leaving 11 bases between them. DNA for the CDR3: TGTGCCAGCAGTTGGGGGGTCGGGACTGAAGCTTTCTTT. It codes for CASSWGVGTEAFF.

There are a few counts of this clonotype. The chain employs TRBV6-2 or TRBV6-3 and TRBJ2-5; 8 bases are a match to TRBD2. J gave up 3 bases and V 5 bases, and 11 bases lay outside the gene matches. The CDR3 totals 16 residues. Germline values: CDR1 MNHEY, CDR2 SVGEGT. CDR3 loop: CASSGPAGDLEETQYF. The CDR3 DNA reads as TGTGCCAGCAGTGGCCCAGCGGGGGACTTGGAAGAGACCCAGTACTTC.

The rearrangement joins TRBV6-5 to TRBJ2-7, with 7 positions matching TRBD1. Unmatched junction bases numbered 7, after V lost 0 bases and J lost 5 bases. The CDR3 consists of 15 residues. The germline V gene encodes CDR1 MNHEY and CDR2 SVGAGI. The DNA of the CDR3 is TGTGCCAGCAGTTACTCGAGCCAGGGGGTTGACGAGCAGTACTTC. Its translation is CASSYSSQGVDEQYF.

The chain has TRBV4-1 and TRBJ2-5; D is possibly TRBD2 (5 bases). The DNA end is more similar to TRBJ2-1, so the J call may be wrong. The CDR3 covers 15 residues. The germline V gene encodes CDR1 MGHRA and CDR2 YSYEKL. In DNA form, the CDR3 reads TGCGCCAGCAGCCAAGTGGAGGAAAGTGCTAATGAGCAGTTCTTC. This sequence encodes CASSQVEESANEQFF.

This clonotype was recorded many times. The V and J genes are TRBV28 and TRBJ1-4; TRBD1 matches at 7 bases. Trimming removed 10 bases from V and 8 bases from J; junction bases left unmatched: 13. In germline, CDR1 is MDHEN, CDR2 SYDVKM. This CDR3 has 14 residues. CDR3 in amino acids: CATLEAGGGEKLFF. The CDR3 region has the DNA TGTGCCACTCTGGAGGCAGGGGGAGGCGAAAAACTGTTTTTT.

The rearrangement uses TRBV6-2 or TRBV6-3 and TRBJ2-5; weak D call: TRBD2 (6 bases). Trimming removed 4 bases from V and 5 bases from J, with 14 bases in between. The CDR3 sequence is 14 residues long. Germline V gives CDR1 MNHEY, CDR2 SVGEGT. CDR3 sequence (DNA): TGTGCCAGCAGTTCCGCACTTGGGGGGGAGACCCAGTACTTC. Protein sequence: CASSSALGGETQYF.

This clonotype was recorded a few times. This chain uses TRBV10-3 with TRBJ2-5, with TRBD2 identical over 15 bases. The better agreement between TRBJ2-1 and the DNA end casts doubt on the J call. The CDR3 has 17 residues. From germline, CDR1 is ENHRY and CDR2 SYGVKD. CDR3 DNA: TGTGCCATCAGCAGGACTAGCGGGGGGGCCAGCTACAATGAGCAGTTCTTC. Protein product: CAISRTSGGASYNEQFF.

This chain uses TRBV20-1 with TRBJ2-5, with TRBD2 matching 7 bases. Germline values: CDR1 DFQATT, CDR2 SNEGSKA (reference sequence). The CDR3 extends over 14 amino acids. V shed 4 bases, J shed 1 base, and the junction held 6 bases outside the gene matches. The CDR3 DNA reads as TGCAGTGCTATTGGGGGGGGGGGCCAAGAGACCCAGTACTTC. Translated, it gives CSAIGGGGQETQYF.

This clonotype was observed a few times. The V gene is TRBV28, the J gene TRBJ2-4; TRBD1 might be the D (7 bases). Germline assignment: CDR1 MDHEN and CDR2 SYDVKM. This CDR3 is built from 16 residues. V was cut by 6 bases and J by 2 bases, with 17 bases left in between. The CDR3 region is CASSDYPGGTKNIQYF. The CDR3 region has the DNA TGTGCCAGCAGCGATTACCCAGGGGGGACCAAAAACATTCAGTACTTC.

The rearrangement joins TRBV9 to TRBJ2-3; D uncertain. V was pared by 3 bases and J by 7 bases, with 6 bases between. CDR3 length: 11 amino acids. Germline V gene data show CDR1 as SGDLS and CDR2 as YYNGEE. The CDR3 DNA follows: TGTGCCAGCAGCGCCAAGTATACGCAGTATTTT. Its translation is CASSAKYTQYF.

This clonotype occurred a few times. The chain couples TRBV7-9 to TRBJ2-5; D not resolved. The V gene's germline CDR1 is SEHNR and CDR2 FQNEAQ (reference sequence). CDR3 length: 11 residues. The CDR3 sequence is CSTFSQETQYF. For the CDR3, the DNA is TGTTCAACTTTCAGTCAAGAGACCCAGTACTTC.

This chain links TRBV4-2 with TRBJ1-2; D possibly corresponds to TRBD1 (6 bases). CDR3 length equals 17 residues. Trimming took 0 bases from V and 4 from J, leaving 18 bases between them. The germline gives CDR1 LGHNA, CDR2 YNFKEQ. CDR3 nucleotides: TGTGCCAGCAGCCAAGATCGGGGGGGCAGGGCTAGCTATGGCTACACCTTC. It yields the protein CASSQDRGGRASYGYTF.

The DNA for the CDR3 is TGCGCCAGCAGCCAAGACATGGGCACCTCGAGGTATTTT. Translation gives CASSQDMGTSRYF. This chain connects TRBV4-1 to TRBJ2-3; D gene unclear. Germline V gives CDR1 MGHRA, CDR2 YSYEKL. V was shortened by 0 bases and J by 14 bases, with 15 bases between the two germline ends. The CDR3 has 13 amino acids.

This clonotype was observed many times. The CDR3 protein is CASSFPYNEQFF. CDR3 nucleotide sequence: TGTGCCAGCAGTTTCCCTTACAATGAGCAGTTCTTC. This sequence joins TRBV12-3 or TRBV12-4 and TRBJ2-1; unclear D gene. Trimming removed 3 bases from V and 4 bases from J, with 4 bases in between. CDR3 length: 12 amino acids.

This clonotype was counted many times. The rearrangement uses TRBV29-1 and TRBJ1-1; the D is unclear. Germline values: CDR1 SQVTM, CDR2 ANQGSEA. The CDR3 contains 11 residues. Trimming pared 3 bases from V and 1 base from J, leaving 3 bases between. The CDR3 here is CSVEANTEAFF. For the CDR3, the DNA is TGCAGCGTTGAGGCGAACACTGAAGCTTTCTTT.